Each of the 12 T cell receptor beta chains below was sequenced from the same sample in a study of preoperative IRX-2 immunotherapy in early breast cancer. The sample's treatment: preoperative locoregional IRX-2 cytokine immunotherapy. The repertoire was sequenced with immunoSEQ multiplex PCR; TCRdb's copy has only in-frame clones and lacks some. The sample has approximately 98,000 clones; roughly 89% are singletons. The starting material was tumor tissue, obtained after IRX-2 immunotherapy. These receptors all stem from a human donor with breast cancer.

The V gene is TRBV6-8, the J gene TRBJ2-2, with 10 nucleotides matching TRBD2. Per germline, CDR1 MNHGY and CDR2 SAAAGT. Trimming cost V 5 bases and J 7 bases; bases outside gene matches: 10. The CDR3 loop spans 16 amino acids. CDR3 in amino acids: CASSVNLAGVNGELFF. In DNA, the CDR3 is TGTGCCAGCAGTGTTAATCTAGCGGGGGTAAACGGGGAGCTGTTTTTT.

The chain has TRBV5-1 and TRBJ2-7, with D possibly TRBD1 on 5 matching bases. In germline, CDR1 is SGHRS, CDR2 YFSETQ. V shed 4 bases and J shed 1 base, with 12 bases lying between them. The CDR3 extends over 14 amino acids. The CDR3 sequence is CASSISDSSYEQYF. CDR3 bases: TGCGCCAGCAGCATATCCGACAGTTCCTACGAGCAGTACTTC.

V usage is TRBV28 and J usage is TRBJ1-3; D is perhaps TRBD1 (5 bases). This CDR3 is built from 17 residues. CDR1 and CDR2 from the germline V gene are MDHEN and SYDVKM. V shed 5 bases and J shed 13 bases, with 30 bases lying between them. DNA of the CDR3: TGTGCCAGCAGTCTCAGAACCTCGACAGTTCTAGGTCTACTGATATATTTT. Translation gives CASSLRTSTVLGLLIYF.

The chain carries TRBV18 and TRBJ2-1; 8 bases align to TRBD2. Per the germline V gene, CDR1 is KGHSH and CDR2 is LQKENI. The CDR3 is 15 residues long. V was pared by 3 bases and J by 4 bases, with 5 bases of the junction left unmatched. The CDR3 is CASSPRVAGYNEQFF. The CDR3 coding sequence is TGTGCCAGCTCACCCCGGGTAGCGGGGTACAATGAGCAGTTCTTC. The full variable domain, in which reference TRBV18 and TRBJ2-1 provide the parts outside the CDR3, is NAGVMQNPRHLVRRRGQEARLRCSPMKGHSHVYWYRQLPEEGLKFMVYLQKENIIDESGMPKERFSAEFPKEGPSILRIQQVVRGDSAAYFCASSPRVAGYNEQFFGPGTRLTVL.

The V gene is TRBV30, the J gene TRBJ1-3, with a possible D match to TRBD1 (5 bases). Deletions cut 3 bases from V and 4 bases from J, with 16 bases between. The CDR3 is 15 residues long. Germline CDR1 and CDR2: GTSNPN and SVGIG (reference sequence). The CDR3 sequence: CAWRNRGKGGNTIYF. In nucleotides, the CDR3 is TGTGCCTGGAGAAACCGGGGGAAAGGAGGAAACACCATATATTTT.

The V and J genes are TRBV11-3 and TRBJ2-5, with 10 bases matching TRBD1. The CDR3 has 16 amino acids. Germline assignment: CDR1 SGHNT and CDR2 YENEEA. The J segment lost 2 bases and the V segment lost 3 bases, leaving 6 bases of the junction unmatched. The CDR3 sequence: CASSFRDRGWQETQYF. The CDR3 DNA follows: TGTGCCAGCAGCTTCCGGGACAGGGGCTGGCAAGAGACCCAGTACTTC.

Worth noting for this clone: Some base could not be read or is ambiguous, and its residue is marked X. The chain is built from TRBV19 and TRBJ2-2; 10 nucleotides agree with TRBD2. Germline values: CDR1 LNHDA, CDR2 SQIVND (reference sequence). The CDR3 runs to 20 residues. V lost 9 bases to trimming and J lost 0 bases; unmatched junction nucleotides: 19. The CDR3 nucleotides are TGTGCCAGCCTTAGACCGCGACTAGCGGGRGGTTACCCGAACACCGGGGAGCTGTTTTTT. The encoded protein is CASLRPRLAXGYPNTGELFF. From start to end, the CDR3 is CASLRPRLAGGYPNTGELFF.

This chain connects TRBV5-5 to TRBJ2-4; D possibly corresponds to TRBD2 (6 bases). The V end was cut by 0 bases, the J end by 1 base, with 11 bases between. CDR3 length equals 16 residues. Germline assignment: CDR1 SGHKS and CDR2 YYEKEE (reference sequence). The CDR3 DNA reads as TGTGCCAGCAGCTTGGCCGGGGGACTGGCCAAAAACATTCAGTACTTC. Translated: CASSLAGGLAKNIQYF.

About this clone: A junction boundary mismatches the germline segment, possibly from a read error. The chain uses TRBV28 and TRBJ2-3, with D tentatively TRBD1 or TRBD2 (5 bases each). Germline CDR1 reads MDHEN; CDR2 reads SYDVKM. CDR3 length: 14 amino acids. The DNA of the CDR3 is TGTGTCAGCACCAACGGGGCCGGCACAGATACGCAGTATTTT. As protein: CVSTNGAGTDTQYF. The complete variable domain, with remaining parts taken from reference TRBV28 and TRBJ2-3, reads DVKVTQSSRYLVKRTGEKVFLECVQDMDHENMFWYRQDPGLGLRLIYFSYDVKMKEKGDIPEGYSVSREKKERFSLILESASTNQTSMYLCVSTNGAGTDTQYFGPGTRLTVL.

The chain couples TRBV28 to TRBJ1-2; D call uncertain. There are 16 residues in the CDR3. Germline V lookup: CDR1 MDHEN, CDR2 SYDVKM. Trimming shortened V by 1 base and J by 2 bases, and 14 bases separated the two germline ends. The CDR3 DNA is TGTGCCAGCAGTTTATTAGGATCGTGGCAAAACTATGGCTACACCTTC. Amino acids: CASSLLGSWQNYGYTF.

This clone was found a few times. The chain joins TRBV7-1 to TRBJ2-2; D possibly corresponds to TRBD1 (6 bases). TRBV7-1 is marked as an open reading frame, function uncertain. Trimming removed 5 bases from V and 4 bases from J, with 17 bases in between. CDR3 size: 16 residues. The CDR3 coding sequence is TGTGCCAGCAGCCAAACACCGGGACAATTCACCGGGGAGCTGTTTTTT. It is translated as CASSQTPGQFTGELFF.

The rearrangement uses TRBV5-1 and TRBJ1-1; a possible D gene is TRBD1 (6 bases). In germline, CDR1 is SGHRS, CDR2 YFSETQ. Trimming removed 0 bases at V and 3 bases at J, with 12 bases between. This CDR3 region has 15 residues. Here the CDR3 DNA reads TGCGCCAGCAGCTTGGATCAGGGGTGGGACACTGAAGCTTTCTTT. Encoded protein: CASSLDQGWDTEAFF.